This TCR beta chain was identified in a study of blood T cell repertoires in COVID-19. Study summary: T cells, B-cell-depleted T cells, or PBMCs provided the cDNA or gDNA that served as material.

The CDR3 runs 13 residues. V lost 4 bases to trimming and J lost 6 bases, with 10 bases between them. The germline CDR1 and CDR2 sequences are KGHSH and LQKENI. Sequenced by immunoSEQ multiplex PCR; TCRdb stores in-frame clones only, minus some. The table has 150,000 to 200,000 clones, roughly nine tenths seen once. Sequencing was performed on peripheral blood. The gene calls are TRBV18 and TRBJ2-1; D possibly corresponds to TRBD2 (6 bases). The sequence was collected from a man in his sixties with active or convalescent COVID-19. The CDR3: CASSRDLVNEQFF. The CDR3 DNA reads as TGTGCCAGCTCACGGGACTTAGTCAATGAGCAGTTCTTC. Filled out from reference TRBV18 and TRBJ2-1, the complete variable domain reads NAGVMQNPRHLVRRRGQEARLRCSPMKGHSHVYWYRQLPEEGLKFMVYLQKENIIDESGMPKERFSAEFPKEGPSILRIQQVVRGDSAAYFCASSRDLVNEQFFGPGTRLTVL.